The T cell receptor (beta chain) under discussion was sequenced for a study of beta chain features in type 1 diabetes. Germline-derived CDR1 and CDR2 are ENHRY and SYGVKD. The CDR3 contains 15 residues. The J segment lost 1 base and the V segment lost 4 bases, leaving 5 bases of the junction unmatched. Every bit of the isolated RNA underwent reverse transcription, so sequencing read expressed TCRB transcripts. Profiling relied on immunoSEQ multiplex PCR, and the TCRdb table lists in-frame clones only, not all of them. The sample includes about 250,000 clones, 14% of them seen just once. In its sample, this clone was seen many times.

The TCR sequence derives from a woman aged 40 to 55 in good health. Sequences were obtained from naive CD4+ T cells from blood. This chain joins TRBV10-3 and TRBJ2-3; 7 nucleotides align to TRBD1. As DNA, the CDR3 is TGTGCCATCAGTGGGGACAGCCTCGGCACAGATACGCAGTATTTT. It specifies CAISGDSLGTDTQYF.